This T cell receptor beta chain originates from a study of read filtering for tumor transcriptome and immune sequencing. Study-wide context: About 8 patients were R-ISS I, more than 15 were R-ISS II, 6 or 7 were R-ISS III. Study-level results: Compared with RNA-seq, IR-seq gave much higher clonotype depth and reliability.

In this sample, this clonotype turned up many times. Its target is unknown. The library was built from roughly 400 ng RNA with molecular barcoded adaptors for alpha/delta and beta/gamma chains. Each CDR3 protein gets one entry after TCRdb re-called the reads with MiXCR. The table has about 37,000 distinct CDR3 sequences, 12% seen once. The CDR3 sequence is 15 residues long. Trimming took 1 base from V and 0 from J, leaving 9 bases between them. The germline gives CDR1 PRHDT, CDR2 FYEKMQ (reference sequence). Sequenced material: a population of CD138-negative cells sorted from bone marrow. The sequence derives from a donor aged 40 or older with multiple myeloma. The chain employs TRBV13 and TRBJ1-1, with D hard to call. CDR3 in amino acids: CASSLAREVNTEAFF. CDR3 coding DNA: TGTGCCAGCAGCTTAGCGCGGGAGGTGAACACTGAAGCTTTCTTT.